The T cell receptor beta chain described here comes from a study of T cells after yellow fever vaccination. The sample holds a few counts of this clonotype. With 4 bases clipped from V and 3 bases from J, the junction kept 6 bases outside the gene matches. Looked up from germline, CDR1 is SGHDN and CDR2 is FVKESK. The CDR3 contains 16 residues. TCRdb ran MiXCR on the 5' RACE reads and lists one entry per CDR3 protein. The table lists about 340,000 distinct CDR3 sequences, 12% of them singletons. The sequence was collected from a man aged 18 to 29 who received the YFV17D yellow fever vaccine. The chain has TRBV14 and TRBJ1-2, with 12 bases identical to TRBD1. The specimen comprised CD4+ T cells sorted from PBMCs, sampled 15 days after the yellow fever booster vaccination. CDR3 loop: CASSRDRGLTDYGYTF. CDR3 nucleotide sequence: TGTGCCAGCAGCCGGGACAGGGGGCTTACGGACTATGGCTACACCTTC.